Listed here are 11 T cell receptor beta chains from one sample, sequenced in a study of technical replicates of blood from a few donors (dated by TCRdb to about 2017). Library preparation was by the immunoSEQ multiplex PCR assay. The clones in this table, taken by TCRdb from immuneACCESS, are in-frame only. Not every clone is retained; where verified, under half of the shortfall comes from an unresolved V gene, and the cause of the rest is unknown. This sample holds almost 70,000 clones; roughly 92% were observed only once. Roughly 0.37% of the sample belongs to the ten largest clones. The source material was T cells isolated from PBMCs. Receptor source: a human donor in good health.

CDR3 region: CAWRDRVDLPNYGYTF. CDR3 in DNA: TGTGCCTGGAGGGACAGGGTGGACCTCCCTAACTATGGCTACACCTTC. The rearrangement joins TRBV30 to TRBJ1-2; 8 bases fit TRBD1. The germline V gene encodes CDR1 GTSNPN and CDR2 SVGIG (reference sequence). The CDR3 has 16 amino acids. Trimming cost V 3 bases and J 0 bases; bases outside gene matches: 9.

The CDR3 nucleotides read TGTGCCAGCAGCCCTAGCGGGAGGGCCTACAATGAGCAGTTCTTC. This sequence encodes CASSPSGRAYNEQFF. This sequence joins TRBV28 and TRBJ2-1, with TRBD2 matching over 12 bases. In germline, CDR1 is MDHEN, CDR2 SYDVKM. This CDR3 region has 15 residues. V shed 6 bases, J shed 2 bases, and the junction held 2 bases outside the gene matches. Using reference TRBV28 and TRBJ2-1 for the parts outside the CDR3, the full variable domain is DVKVTQSSRYLVKRTGEKVFLECVQDMDHENMFWYRQDPGLGLRLIYFSYDVKMKEKGDIPEGYSVSREKKERFSLILESASTNQTSMYLCASSPSGRAYNEQFFGPGTRLTVL.

V usage is TRBV28 and J usage is TRBJ2-5, with TRBD2 matching over 10 bases. V was pared by 1 base and J by 2 bases, with 7 bases of the junction left unmatched. The CDR3 loop spans 17 amino acids. CDR1 is MDHEN and CDR2 is SYDVKM in the germline V gene. The CDR3, as DNA: TGTGCCAGCAGTTTATTTCTAGCGGGAGCGATGCAAGAGACCCAGTACTTC. Translation: CASSLFLAGAMQETQYF.

This clone was recorded only once. The rearrangement links TRBV13 to TRBJ1-2; TRBD1 aligns across 10 bases. The V and J ends lost 4 bases and 3 bases, in that order; junction bases with no gene match: 8. The germline CDR1 and CDR2 sequences are PRHDT and FYEKMQ (reference sequence). The CDR3 sequence is 16 residues long. The CDR3 loop reads CASSSTWTGGHYGYTF. The DNA of the CDR3 is TGTGCCAGCAGCTCGACCTGGACAGGGGGTCACTATGGCTACACCTTC.

This clone was recorded only once. The J gene is TRBJ2-3, the V gene TRBV4-3, with 10 nucleotides matching TRBD2. Trimming at V came to 7 bases and at J to 6 bases, leaving 4 bases not matched to a gene. Germline CDR1 LGHNA, CDR2 YSLEER. The CDR3 is 13 residues long. This CDR3 is CASKREGSDTQYF. CDR3 DNA: TGCGCCAGCAAGCGGGAGGGCAGCGATACGCAGTATTTT.

The chain carries TRBV5-1 and TRBJ2-5, with 11 bases lining up with TRBD2. The germline CDR1 and CDR2 sequences are SGHRS and YFSETQ. V gave up 8 bases and J gave up 5 bases; unmatched junction bases: 5. CDR3 length: 13 residues. The CDR3 sequence: CASQTSGIETQYF. The CDR3 DNA is TGCGCCAGTCAGACTAGCGGGATTGAGACCCAGTACTTC.

The chain recombines TRBV6-4 with TRBJ2-1; 8 bases are a match to TRBD2. This CDR3 region has 16 residues. J was trimmed by 2 bases and V by 4 bases; bases with no gene match: 7. In germline, CDR1 is MRHNA, CDR2 SNTAGT. The CDR3 spells CASSAELAAPYNEQFF. DNA for the CDR3: TGTGCCAGCAGTGCCGAACTAGCGGCCCCCTACAATGAGCAGTTCTTC.

The V and J genes are TRBV5-4 and TRBJ2-5, with 13 bases that match TRBD2. CDR3 length: 16 amino acids. V lost 4 bases, J lost 5 bases, and 8 bases stayed unmatched. Germline V gives CDR1 SGHNT, CDR2 YYREEE (reference sequence). The DNA for the CDR3 is TGTGCCAGCAGCCCTAAACTAGCGGGAGGGGCGGAGACCCAGTACTTC. Protein product: CASSPKLAGGAETQYF.

The rearrangement joins TRBV5-3 to TRBJ1-2, with D possibly TRBD1 on 5 matching bases. TRBV5-3 is an ORF, with its function uncertain. The CDR3 sequence is 12 residues long. V lost 5 bases, J lost 4 bases, and 9 bases lay in between. The CDR3 reads CARRETVYGYTF. The CDR3 DNA sequence: TGTGCCAGAAGGGAGACAGTCTATGGCTACACCTTC.

The chain has TRBV11-3 and TRBJ1-5; 11 nucleotides align to TRBD1. CDR1 and CDR2 from the germline V gene are SGHNT and YENEEA. The CDR3 covers 17 residues. The ends lost 5 bases at V and 4 bases at J; junction bases unmatched: 10. CDR3 bases: TGTGCCAGCAGCCTCCGGGACAGGGGGTCTTCGAATCAGCCCCAGCATTTT. Encoded protein: CASSLRDRGSSNQPQHF.

J is TRBJ2-7 and V is TRBV27; TRBD1 might be the D (6 bases). The ends were cut back, 7 bases at V and 5 bases at J, with 21 bases in the middle. Germline loops: CDR1 MNHEY, CDR2 SMNVEV (reference sequence). The CDR3 runs to 15 residues. CDR3 region: CASNKEQGTTDEQYF. As DNA, the CDR3 is TGTGCCAGCAACAAAGAACAGGGAACCACAGACGAGCAGTACTTC.